The rows below give T cell receptor beta chains drawn from one sample of a study of blood T cells in healthy people across ages. MiXCR, run by TCRdb on the 5' RACE reads, gives a single entry per CDR3 protein. This sample has 800,000 to 1,300,000 distinct CDR3 sequences, with under 30% found just once. This sample also appeared in a second study, on T cells of mothers and their children.

The sample was blood. Every receptor here comes from a girl aged 2-10 years in good health. CDR3s include the opening cysteine and the closing phenylalanine or tryptophan. D genes are given only for firm matches. Rows may omit the clone size; those that give it use once, few, many or a size class.

clone size	V gene	D gene	J gene	CDR3 protein	CDR3 DNA
-	TRBV3-1	-	TRBJ2-5	CASSQYLATETQYF	TGTGCCAGCAGCCAATACCTAGCGACCGAGACCCAGTACTTC
few	TRBV29-1	-	TRBJ2-5	CSVDWPSEPSETQYF	TGCAGCGTTGATTGGCCTAGCGAGCCCTCGGAGACCCAGTACTTC
-	TRBV5-1	-	TRBJ2-2	CASSSQSNTGELFF	TGCGCCAGCAGCTCCCAGAGCAACACCGGGGAGCTGTTTTTT
-	TRBV24-1	TRBD1	TRBJ2-7	CATSDFAGGRYEQYF	TGTGCCACCAGTGATTTTGCAGGGGGAAGGTACGAGCAGTACTTC
-	TRBV20-1	-	TRBJ1-2	CSARIPTGSYGYTF	TGCAGTGCTAGAATCCCAACAGGGTCCTATGGCTACACCTTC
few	TRBV7-2	-	TRBJ1-4	CASSLALGQKLFF	TGTGCCAGCAGCTTAGCGCTAGGGCAAAAACTGTTTTTT
few	TRBV5-1	-	TRBJ2-3	CASSPGVYGPAGTDTQYF	TGCGCCAGCAGCCCCGGAGTGTACGGCCCGGCGGGCACAGATACGCAGTATTTT
-	TRBV9	-	TRBJ2-1	CASSVDGGRRNNEQFF	TGTGCCAGCAGCGTAGACGGGGGCCGGAGAAACAATGAGCAGTTCTTC
-	TRBV7-8	-	TRBJ1-5	CASSLSATGGQPQHF	TGTGCCAGCAGCTTATCGGCTACGGGAGGCCAGCCCCAGCATTTT
-	TRBV3-1	-	TRBJ1-4	CASSQVMTSTNEKLFF	TGTGCCAGCAGCCAAGTGATGACCTCGACTAATGAAAAACTGTTTTTT
few	TRBV29-1	TRBD1	TRBJ2-4	CSVGSDRGKNIQYF	TGCAGCGTTGGTTCCGACAGGGGAAAAAACATTCAGTACTTC
-	TRBV9	-	TRBJ2-5	CASSVEGVGGQETQYF	TGTGCCAGCAGCGTAGAAGGTGTTGGGGGTCAAGAGACCCAGTACTTC
-	TRBV7-9	-	TRBJ2-7	CASSFGGTDSYGQYF	TGTGCCAGCAGCTTCGGTGGGACGGACTCCTACGGGCAGTACTTC
-	TRBV14	TRBD2	TRBJ2-1	CASSQRFVGLAGDYNEQFF	TGTGCCAGCAGCCAACGCTTTGTTGGACTAGCGGGAGACTACAATGAGCAGTTCTTC
many	TRBV5-1	-	TRBJ2-5	CASSSEGGETQYF	TGCGCCAGCAGTTCAGAGGGGGGAGAGACCCAGTACTTC
few	TRBV24-1	-	TRBJ1-2	CATSGTGFSSGYTF	TGTGCCACCAGTGGGACGGGGTTTTCCTCCGGCTACACCTTC
few	TRBV7-9	-	TRBJ2-3	CASSPDLGYTDTHYF	TGTGCCAGCAGCCCAGATTTGGGGTACACAGATACGCATTATTTT
-	TRBV7-8	TRBD1	TRBJ2-5	CASRDRGPFETQYF	TGTGCCAGCAGGGACAGGGGGCCTTTTGAGACCCAGTACTTC
-	TRBV29-1	-	TRBJ1-1	CSVDGTPGTEAFF	TGCAGCGTTGATGGTACTCCGGGCACTGAAGCTTTCTTT
-	TRBV7-9	TRBD2	TRBJ2-3	CASSLNSGMTDTQYF	TGTGCCAGCAGCTTAAATAGCGGGATGACAGATACGCAGTATTTT
-	TRBV6-1	-	TRBJ1-1	CASSEDGTGWDGTEAFF	TGTGCCAGCAGTGAAGACGGGACCGGATGGGATGGCACTGAAGCTTTCTTT
-	TRBV5-1	TRBD2	TRBJ2-1	CARSPGTSGSNEQFF	TGCGCCAGGAGTCCCGGGACTAGCGGGAGTAATGAGCAGTTCTTC
-	TRBV7-8	-	TRBJ2-2	CASSPLPAGELFF	TGTGCCAGCAGCCCGCTACCGGCCGGGGAGCTGTTTTTT
-	TRBV12-3/TRBV12-4	-	TRBJ2-3	CASRPELSMIDTQYF	TGTGCCAGCAGACCGGAGCTCTCGATGATAGATACGCAGTATTTT